This TCR beta chain came from a study of T cells after yellow fever vaccination. Per the germline V gene, CDR1 is SGHNT and CDR2 is YYREEE (reference sequence). V was clipped by 0 bases and J by 5 bases, with 12 bases between them. This CDR3 contains 15 residues. TCRdb re-derived calls from the 5' RACE reads in MiXCR, one entry per CDR3 protein. The sample yields 620,000 or so distinct CDR3 sequences, about a sixth seen once. The sequence was collected from a man aged 18 to 29 who received the YFV17D yellow fever vaccine. The V and J genes are TRBV5-4 and TRBJ2-1, with a possible D match to TRBD1 (5 bases). The starting material was PBMCs, obtained about 5 days after the first yellow fever vaccination. This chain's CDR3 is CASSLDRTLNNEQFF. The DNA of the CDR3 is TGTGCCAGCAGCTTGGACAGGACCCTCAACAATGAGCAGTTCTTC. Together with reference TRBV5-4 and TRBJ2-1, the CDR3 gives the full variable domain: ETGVTQSPTHLIKTRGQQVTLRCSSQSGHNTVSWYQQALGQGPQFIFQYYREEENGRGNFPPRFSGLQFPNYSSELNVNALELDDSALYLCASSLDRTLNNEQFFGPGTRLTVL.